These 5 T cell receptor beta chains were all obtained from the same sample, sequenced in a study of metastatic and nonmetastatic thyroid tumors. With MiXCR, TCRdb reprocessed the PCR reads. The profile shows 13,000 or so clones, 23% of them singletons. All patients were untreated before thyroid surgery. The sample comprised adjacent normal tissue. The receptors stem from a female donor with papillary thyroid cancer or a benign thyroid nodule (not recorded which). Some clones in this sample may be carry-over from other donors' samples.

In this sample, this clone turned up many times. The rearrangement links TRBV20-1 to TRBJ1-2, with TRBD1 as a possible D gene (6 bases). The CDR3 is made up of 12 amino acids. Trimming left V 5 bases short and J 8 bases short, with 15 bases between. Per the germline V gene, CDR1 is DFQATT and CDR2 is SNEGSKA (reference sequence). The DNA for the CDR3 is TGCAGTGCTCGTACAGGGTCCTGGGGCTACACCTTC. The encoded protein is CSARTGSWGYTF.

The chain links TRBV5-1 to TRBJ2-5, with D possibly being TRBD1 or TRBD2 (5 bases each). The germline V and J ends were trimmed by 2 bases and 3 bases, with 14 bases remaining between them. Germline CDR1 reads SGHRS; CDR2 reads YFSETQ. This CDR3 is built from 15 residues. The CDR3 sequence: CASSFLGRREETQYF. The CDR3 DNA is TGCGCCAGCAGCTTTCTGGGACGGCGGGAAGAGACCCAGTACTTC.

This clone rates as medium-sized. The gene calls are TRBV20-1 and TRBJ2-7, with 11 bases fitting TRBD2. The germline gives CDR1 DFQATT, CDR2 SNEGSKA (reference sequence). V lost 0 bases to trimming and J lost 3 bases; unmatched junction nucleotides: 7. This CDR3 has 16 residues. CDR3 sequence: CSAREAASGRYYEQYF. CDR3 in DNA: TGCAGTGCTAGAGAGGCGGCTAGCGGGAGGTACTACGAGCAGTACTTC.

This clone was detected only a few times. A much more abundant neighbour one base away suggests this may be a read error. The chain joins TRBV27 to TRBJ2-7; TRBD1 agrees at 9 bases. Looked up from germline, CDR1 is MNHEY and CDR2 is SMNVEV (reference sequence). The CDR3 is made up of 14 amino acids. V was pared by 5 bases and J by 3 bases, with 5 bases of the junction left unmatched. The CDR3 sequence: CASSLGTGIYEQYF. CDR3 DNA sequence: TGTGCCAGCAGTCTAGGGACAGGGATCTACGAGCAGTACTTC.

Many counts were recorded for this clone. The junction does not match germline at one end; this may be a read error. This chain uses TRBV30 with TRBJ2-1, with 11 nucleotides matching TRBD1. Germline V gene data show CDR1 as GTSNPN and CDR2 as SVGIG (reference sequence). The CDR3 extends over 9 amino acids. CDR3 residues: CALDRGLVF. The DNA for the CDR3 is TGTGCCTTGGACAGGGGGCTTGTCTTC.